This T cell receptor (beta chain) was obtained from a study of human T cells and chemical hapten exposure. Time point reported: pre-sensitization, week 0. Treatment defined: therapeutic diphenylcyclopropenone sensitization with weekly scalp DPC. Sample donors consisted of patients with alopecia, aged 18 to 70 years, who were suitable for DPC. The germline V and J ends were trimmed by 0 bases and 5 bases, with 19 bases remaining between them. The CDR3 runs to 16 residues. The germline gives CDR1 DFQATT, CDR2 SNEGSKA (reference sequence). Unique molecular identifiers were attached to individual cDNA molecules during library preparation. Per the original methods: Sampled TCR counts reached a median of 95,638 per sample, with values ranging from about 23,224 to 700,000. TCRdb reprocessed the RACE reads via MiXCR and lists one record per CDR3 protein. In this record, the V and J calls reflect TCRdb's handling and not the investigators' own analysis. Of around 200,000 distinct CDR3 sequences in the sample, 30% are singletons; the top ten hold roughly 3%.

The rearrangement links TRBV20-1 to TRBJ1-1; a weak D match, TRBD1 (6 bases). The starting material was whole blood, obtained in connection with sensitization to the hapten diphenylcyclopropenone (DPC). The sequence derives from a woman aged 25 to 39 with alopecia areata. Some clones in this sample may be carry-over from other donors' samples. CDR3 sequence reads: CSAREDRAGGWTEAFF. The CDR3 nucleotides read TGCAGTGCTAGAGAGGATCGGGCGGGGGGCTGGACTGAAGCTTTCTTT.